This TCR beta chain was observed in a study of CD8+CD57+ T cells in acquired aplastic anemia. Study observations and caveats: More than 25 was the count of CD8+ CDR3 sequences that patients shared with controls.

Genomic DNA served as template for TCR beta VDJ and CDR3 profiling. TCRdb re-analysed the reads in MiXCR, keeping a single row per CDR3 protein. Of under 350,000 distinct CDR3 sequences in the sample, roughly 50% were seen once. Trimming shortened V by 3 bases and J by 3 bases, and 5 bases separated the two germline ends. The CDR3 contains 12 residues. CDR1 and CDR2 (germline): SNHLY, FYNNEI. Regarding this clonotype: Antigen: not known.

Specimen: sorted CD4+, CD8+, or CD8+CD57+ T cells (not recorded which) from PBMCs. V gene TRBV2 combines with J gene TRBJ1-1; no clear D. The clonotype originates from a human donor with severe aplastic anemia or a healthy control (not recorded which). CDR3 in DNA: TGTGCCAGCAGTGATCCCCACACTGAAGCTTTCTTT. It yields the protein CASSDPHTEAFF.